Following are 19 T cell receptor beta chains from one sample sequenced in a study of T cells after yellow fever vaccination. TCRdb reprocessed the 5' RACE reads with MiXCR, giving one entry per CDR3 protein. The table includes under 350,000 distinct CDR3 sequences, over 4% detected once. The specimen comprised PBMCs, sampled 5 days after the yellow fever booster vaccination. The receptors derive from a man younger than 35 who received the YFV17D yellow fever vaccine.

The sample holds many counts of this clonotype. As DNA, the CDR3 is TGTGCCAGCTCACCGAGGGGTTACAATGAGCAGTTCTTC. Its translation is CASSPRGYNEQFF. V gene TRBV11-2 combines with J gene TRBJ2-1; perhaps D is TRBD1 or TRBD2 (5 bases each). The ends were cut back, 8 bases at V and 4 bases at J, with 12 bases in the middle. Germline V gene sequence: CDR1 SGHAT, CDR2 FQNNGV. This CDR3 spans 13 amino acids.

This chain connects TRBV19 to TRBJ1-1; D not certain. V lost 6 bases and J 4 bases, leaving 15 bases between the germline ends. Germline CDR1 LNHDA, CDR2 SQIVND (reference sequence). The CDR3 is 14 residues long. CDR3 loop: CASRARGGTTEAFF. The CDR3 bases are TGTGCCAGTAGGGCCCGAGGAGGCACCACTGAAGCTTTCTTT.

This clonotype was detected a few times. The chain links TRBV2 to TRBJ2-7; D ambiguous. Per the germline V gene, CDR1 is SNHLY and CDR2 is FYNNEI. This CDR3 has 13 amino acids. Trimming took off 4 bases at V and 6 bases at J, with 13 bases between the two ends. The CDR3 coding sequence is TGTGCCAGCAGTGGGCAGCTCCCCGGCGAGCAGTACTTC. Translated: CASSGQLPGEQYF.

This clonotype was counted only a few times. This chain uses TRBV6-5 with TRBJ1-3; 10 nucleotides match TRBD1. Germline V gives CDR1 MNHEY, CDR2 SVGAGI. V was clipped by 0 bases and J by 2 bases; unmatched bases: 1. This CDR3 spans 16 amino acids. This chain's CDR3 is CASSYSGTGAGNTIYF. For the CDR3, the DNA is TGTGCCAGCAGTTACTCTGGGACAGGGGCTGGAAACACCATATATTTT.

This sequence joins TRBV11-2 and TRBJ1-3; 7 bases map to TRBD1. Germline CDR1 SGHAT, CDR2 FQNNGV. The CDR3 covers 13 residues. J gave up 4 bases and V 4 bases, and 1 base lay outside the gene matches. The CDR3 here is CASSSDRGNTIYF. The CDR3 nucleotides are TGTGCCAGCAGCTCGGACAGGGGAAACACCATATATTTT.

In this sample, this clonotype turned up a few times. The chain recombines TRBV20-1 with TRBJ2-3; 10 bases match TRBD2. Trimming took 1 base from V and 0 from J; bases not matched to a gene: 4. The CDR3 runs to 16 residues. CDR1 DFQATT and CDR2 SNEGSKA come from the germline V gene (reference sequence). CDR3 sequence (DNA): TGCAGTGCTAGAGGCCCACTAGCGGGGAGCACAGATACGCAGTATTTT. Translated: CSARGPLAGSTDTQYF.

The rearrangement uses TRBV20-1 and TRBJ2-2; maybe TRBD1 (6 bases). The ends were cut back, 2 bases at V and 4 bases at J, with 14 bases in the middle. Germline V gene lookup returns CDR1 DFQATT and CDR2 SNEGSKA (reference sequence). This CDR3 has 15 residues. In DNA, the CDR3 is TGCAGTGCTAGAAGAAGAGACAGGAGCACCGGGGAGCTGTTTTTT. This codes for CSARRRDRSTGELFF.

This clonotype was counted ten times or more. CDR3 sequence: CASSYKWGNEQFF. Here the CDR3 DNA reads TGTGCCAGCAGTTATAAGTGGGGCAATGAGCAGTTCTTC. This sequence joins TRBV6-5 and TRBJ2-1; D is undetermined. The CDR3 extends over 13 amino acids. Germline loops: CDR1 MNHEY, CDR2 SVGAGI. Between the trimmed V and J ends, which lost 3 bases and 6 bases, there was a span of 9 bases.

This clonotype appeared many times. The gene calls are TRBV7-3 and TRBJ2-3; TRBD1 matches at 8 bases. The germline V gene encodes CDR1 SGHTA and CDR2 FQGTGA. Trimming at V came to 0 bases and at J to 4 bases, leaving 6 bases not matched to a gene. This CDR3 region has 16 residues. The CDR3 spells CASSLTAGGFSDTQYF. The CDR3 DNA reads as TGTGCCAGCAGCTTAACGGCAGGGGGCTTCTCAGATACGCAGTATTTT.

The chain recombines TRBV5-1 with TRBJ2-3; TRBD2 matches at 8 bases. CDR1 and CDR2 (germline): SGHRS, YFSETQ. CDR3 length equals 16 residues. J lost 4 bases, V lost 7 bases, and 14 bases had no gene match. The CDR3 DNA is TGCGCCAGCCTCCCTGGGAACGGGGGGGGTTCAGATACGCAGTATTTT. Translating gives CASLPGNGGGSDTQYF.

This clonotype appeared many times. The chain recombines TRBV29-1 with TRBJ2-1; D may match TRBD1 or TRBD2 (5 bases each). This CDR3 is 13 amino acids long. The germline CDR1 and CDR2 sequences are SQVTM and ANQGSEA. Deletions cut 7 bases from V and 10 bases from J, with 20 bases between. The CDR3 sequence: CSALPVGRVEQFF. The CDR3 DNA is TGCAGCGCCCTCCCAGTGGGGCGGGTAGAGCAGTTCTTC.

CDR3: CASSQEGRGLYAEQYF. CDR3 DNA sequence: TGTGCCAGCAGCCAAGAAGGCAGGGGGCTTTATGCCGAGCAGTACTTC. The V call is TRBV3-1, the J call TRBJ2-7, with 8 bases identical to TRBD1. J gave up 6 bases and V 0 bases, and 10 bases lay outside the gene matches. This CDR3 spans 16 amino acids. The V gene's germline CDR1 is LGHDT and CDR2 YNNKEL (reference sequence).

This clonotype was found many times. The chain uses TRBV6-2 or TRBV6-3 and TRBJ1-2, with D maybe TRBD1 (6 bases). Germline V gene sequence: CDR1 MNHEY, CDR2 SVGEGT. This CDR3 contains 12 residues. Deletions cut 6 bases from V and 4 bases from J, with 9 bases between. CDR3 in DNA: TGTGCCAGCAGCGGACAGTTCTATGGCTACACCTTC. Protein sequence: CASSGQFYGYTF.

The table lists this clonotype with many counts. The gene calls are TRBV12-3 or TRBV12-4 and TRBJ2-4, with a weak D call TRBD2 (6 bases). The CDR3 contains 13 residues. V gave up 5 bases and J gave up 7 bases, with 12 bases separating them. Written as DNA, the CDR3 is TGTGCCAGCAGTGATATGGGACTTAACATTCAGTACTTC. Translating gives CASSDMGLNIQYF.

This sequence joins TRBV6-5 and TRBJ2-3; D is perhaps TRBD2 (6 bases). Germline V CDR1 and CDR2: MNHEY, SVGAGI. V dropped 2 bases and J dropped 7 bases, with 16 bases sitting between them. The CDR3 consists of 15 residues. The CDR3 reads CASSYTGLTTNTQYF. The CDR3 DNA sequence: TGTGCCAGCAGTTACACGGGACTGACCACCAATACGCAGTATTTT.

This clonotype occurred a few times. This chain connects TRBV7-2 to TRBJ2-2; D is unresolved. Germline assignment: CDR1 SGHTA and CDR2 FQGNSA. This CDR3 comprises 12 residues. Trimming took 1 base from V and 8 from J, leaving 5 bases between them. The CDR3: CASSLEEGELFF. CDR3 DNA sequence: TGTGCCAGCAGCTTAGAAGAGGGGGAGCTGTTTTTT.

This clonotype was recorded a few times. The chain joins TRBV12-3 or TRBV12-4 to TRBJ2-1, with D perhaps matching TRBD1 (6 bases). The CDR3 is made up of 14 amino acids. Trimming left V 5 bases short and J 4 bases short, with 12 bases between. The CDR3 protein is CASSARDRYNEQFF. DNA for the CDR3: TGTGCCAGCAGTGCAAGAGACAGGTACAATGAGCAGTTCTTC.

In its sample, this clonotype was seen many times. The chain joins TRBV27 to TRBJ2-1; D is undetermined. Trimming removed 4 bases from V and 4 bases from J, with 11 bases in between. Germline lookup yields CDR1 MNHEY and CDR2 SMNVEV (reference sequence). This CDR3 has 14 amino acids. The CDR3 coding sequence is TGTGCCAGCAGTTCGACGGGCCCTTACAATGAGCAGTTCTTC. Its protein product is CASSSTGPYNEQFF.

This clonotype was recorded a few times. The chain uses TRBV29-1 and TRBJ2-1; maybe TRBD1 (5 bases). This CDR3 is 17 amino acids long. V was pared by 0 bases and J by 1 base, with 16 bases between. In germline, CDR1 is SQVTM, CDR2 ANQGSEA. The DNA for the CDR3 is TGCAGCGTTGAAGATCACAAATGGACAACTTCCTACAATGAGCAGTTCTTC. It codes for CSVEDHKWTTSYNEQFF.